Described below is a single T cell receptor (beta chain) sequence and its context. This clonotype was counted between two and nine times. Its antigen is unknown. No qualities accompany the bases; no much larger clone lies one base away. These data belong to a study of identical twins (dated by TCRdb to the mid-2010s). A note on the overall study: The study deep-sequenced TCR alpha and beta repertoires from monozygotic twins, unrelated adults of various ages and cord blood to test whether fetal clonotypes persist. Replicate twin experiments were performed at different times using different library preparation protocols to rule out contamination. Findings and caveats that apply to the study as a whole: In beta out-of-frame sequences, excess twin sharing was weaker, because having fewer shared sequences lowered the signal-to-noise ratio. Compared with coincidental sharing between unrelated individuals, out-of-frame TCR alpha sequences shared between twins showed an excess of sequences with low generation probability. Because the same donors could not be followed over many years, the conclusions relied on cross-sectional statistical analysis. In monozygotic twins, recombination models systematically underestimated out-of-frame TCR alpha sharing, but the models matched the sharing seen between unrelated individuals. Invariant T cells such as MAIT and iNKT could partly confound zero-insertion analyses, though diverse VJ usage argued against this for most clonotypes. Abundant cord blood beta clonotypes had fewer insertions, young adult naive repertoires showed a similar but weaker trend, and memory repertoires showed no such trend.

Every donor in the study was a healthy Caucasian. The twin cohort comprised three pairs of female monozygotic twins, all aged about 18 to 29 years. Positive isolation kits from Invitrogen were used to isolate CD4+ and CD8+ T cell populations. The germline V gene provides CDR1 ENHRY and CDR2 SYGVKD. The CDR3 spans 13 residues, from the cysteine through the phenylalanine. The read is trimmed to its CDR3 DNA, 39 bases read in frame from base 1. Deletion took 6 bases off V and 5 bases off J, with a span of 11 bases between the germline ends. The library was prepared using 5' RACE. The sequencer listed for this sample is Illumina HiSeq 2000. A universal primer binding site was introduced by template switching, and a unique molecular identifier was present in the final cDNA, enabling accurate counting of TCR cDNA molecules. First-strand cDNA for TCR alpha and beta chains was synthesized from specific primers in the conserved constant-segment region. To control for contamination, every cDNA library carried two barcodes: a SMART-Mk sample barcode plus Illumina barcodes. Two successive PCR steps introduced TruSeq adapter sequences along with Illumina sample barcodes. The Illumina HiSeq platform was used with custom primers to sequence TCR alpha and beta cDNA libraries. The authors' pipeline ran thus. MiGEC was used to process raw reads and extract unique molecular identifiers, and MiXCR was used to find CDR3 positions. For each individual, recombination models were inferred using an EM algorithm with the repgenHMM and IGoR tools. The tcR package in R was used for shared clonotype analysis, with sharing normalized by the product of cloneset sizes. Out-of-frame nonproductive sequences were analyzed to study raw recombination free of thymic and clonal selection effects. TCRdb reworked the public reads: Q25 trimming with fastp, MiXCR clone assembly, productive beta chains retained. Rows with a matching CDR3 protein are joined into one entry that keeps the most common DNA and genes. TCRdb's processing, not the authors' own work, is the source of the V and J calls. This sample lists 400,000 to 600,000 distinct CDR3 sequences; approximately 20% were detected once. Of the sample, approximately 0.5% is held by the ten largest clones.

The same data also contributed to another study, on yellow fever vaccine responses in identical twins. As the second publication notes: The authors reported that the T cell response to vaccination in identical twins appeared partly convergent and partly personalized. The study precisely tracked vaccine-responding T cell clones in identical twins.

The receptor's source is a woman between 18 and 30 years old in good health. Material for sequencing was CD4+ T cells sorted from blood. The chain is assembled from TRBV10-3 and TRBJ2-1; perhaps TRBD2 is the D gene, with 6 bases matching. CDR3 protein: CAISPGLDNEQFF. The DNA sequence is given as TGTGCCATCAGCCCGGGACTGGACAATGAGCAGTTCTTC.